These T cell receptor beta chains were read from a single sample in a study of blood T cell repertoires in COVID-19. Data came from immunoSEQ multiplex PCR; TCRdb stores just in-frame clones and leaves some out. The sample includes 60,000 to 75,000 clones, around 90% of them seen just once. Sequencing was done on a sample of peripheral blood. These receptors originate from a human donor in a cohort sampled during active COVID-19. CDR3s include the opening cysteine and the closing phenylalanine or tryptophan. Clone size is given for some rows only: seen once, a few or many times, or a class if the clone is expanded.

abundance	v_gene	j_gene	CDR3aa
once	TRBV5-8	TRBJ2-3	CASSGTSGRAGDTQYF
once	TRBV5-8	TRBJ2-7	CASSPGQGGQYEQYF
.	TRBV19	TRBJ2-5	CASSIGRQETQYF
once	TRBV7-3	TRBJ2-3	CASSLKREDTDTQYF
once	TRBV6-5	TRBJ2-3	CASRLADVTDTQYF
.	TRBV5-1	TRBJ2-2	CASSLGVAGGLNTGELFF
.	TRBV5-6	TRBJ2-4	CASTLAGGLEGNIQYF
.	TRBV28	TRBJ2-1	CASSLYQPTGGAYNEQFF
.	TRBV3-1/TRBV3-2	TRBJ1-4	CASSQSAGGGEKLFF
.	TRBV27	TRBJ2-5	CASSLGSDPGGETQYF
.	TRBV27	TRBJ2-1	CASSFWGQGMFF